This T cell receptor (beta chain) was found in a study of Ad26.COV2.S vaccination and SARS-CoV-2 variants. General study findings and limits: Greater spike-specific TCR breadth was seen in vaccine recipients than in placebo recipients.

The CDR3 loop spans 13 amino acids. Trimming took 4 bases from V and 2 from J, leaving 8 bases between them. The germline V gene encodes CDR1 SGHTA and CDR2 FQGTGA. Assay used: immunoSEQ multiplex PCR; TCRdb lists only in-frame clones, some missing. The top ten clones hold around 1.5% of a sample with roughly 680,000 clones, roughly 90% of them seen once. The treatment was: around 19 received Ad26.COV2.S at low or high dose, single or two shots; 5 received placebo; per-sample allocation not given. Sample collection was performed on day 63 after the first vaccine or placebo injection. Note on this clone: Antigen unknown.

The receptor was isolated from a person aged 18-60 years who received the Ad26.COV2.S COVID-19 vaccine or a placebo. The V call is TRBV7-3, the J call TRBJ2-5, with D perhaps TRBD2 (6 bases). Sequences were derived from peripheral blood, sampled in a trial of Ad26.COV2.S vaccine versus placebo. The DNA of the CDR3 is TGTGCCAGCAGCTCTGGACTACAAGAGACCCAGTACTTC. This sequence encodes CASSSGLQETQYF.